This passage covers 8 T cell receptor beta chains from one sample sequenced in a study of cytotoxic CD8 clonotypes in ibrutinib-treated CLL. TCRdb's table, derived via immunoSEQ multiplex PCR, lists solely in-frame clones and lacks some. The sample contains almost 250,000 clones, around three quarters of which appear only once. The material was PBMCs, obtained after 24 months of ibrutinib treatment. The receptors originated from a human donor with chronic lymphocytic leukemia.

This chain connects TRBV19 to TRBJ1-1; perhaps TRBD1 as D (6 bases). The CDR3 has 14 amino acids. Germline CDR1 and CDR2: LNHDA and SQIVND (reference sequence). The V gene lost 3 bases and the J gene lost 0 bases, with 8 bases spanning the gap. The DNA of the CDR3 is TGTGCCAGTAGTATGGACAGAATGAACACTGAAGCTTTCTTT. It yields the protein CASSMDRMNTEAFF. Looking up the rest from reference TRBV19 and TRBJ1-1 gives the full variable domain: DGGITQSPKYLFRKEGQNVTLSCEQNLNHDAMYWYRQDPGQGLRLIYYSQIVNDFQKGDIAEGYSVSREKKESFPLTVTSAQKNPTAFYLCASSMDRMNTEAFFGQGTRLTVV.

This clone was seen a few times. The chain couples TRBV2 to TRBJ2-3; TRBD1 is a possible D gene (6 bases). Germline values: CDR1 SNHLY, CDR2 FYNNEI. Between the trimmed V and J ends, which lost 4 bases and 1 base, there was a span of 15 bases. This CDR3 has 16 amino acids. The CDR3 spells CASSGRDIPGTDTQYF. As DNA, the CDR3 is TGTGCCAGCAGTGGTCGGGACATTCCGGGCACAGATACGCAGTATTTT.

The chain couples TRBV28 to TRBJ1-5; D may be TRBD1 (6 bases). Per germline, CDR1 MDHEN and CDR2 SYDVKM. V was pared by 4 bases and J by 2 bases, with 15 bases between. The CDR3 sequence is 16 residues long. The CDR3 region is CASSSLQGEGNQPQHF. DNA for the CDR3: TGTGCCAGCAGTTCCCTACAGGGAGAAGGCAATCAGCCCCAGCATTTT.

This clone has only a few counts. CDR3 sequence (DNA): TGTGCCAGCAGTCGGACAGTCCAAGTTGAAGCTTTCTTT. Translation: CASSRTVQVEAFF. The rearrangement joins TRBV27 to TRBJ1-1; D might be TRBD1 (6 bases). CDR1 MNHEY and CDR2 SMNVEV come from the germline V gene (reference sequence). There are 13 residues in the CDR3. V was shortened by 5 bases and J by 7 bases, with 14 bases between the two germline ends.

V gene TRBV7-2 combines with J gene TRBJ2-7; 9 bases match TRBD1. J gave up 4 bases and V 5 bases, and 9 bases lay outside the gene matches. CDR3 length equals 15 residues. Germline V gene data show CDR1 as SGHTA and CDR2 as FQGNSA. CDR3 in DNA: TGTGCCAGCAGCACTACCGACAGGGGGATTTACGAGCAGTACTTC. Protein: CASSTTDRGIYEQYF.

The chain has TRBV12-5 and TRBJ2-3; 8 bases are shared with TRBD1. This CDR3 is built from 13 residues. V trimming: 8 bases; J trimming: 3 bases; junction bases outside the gene matches: 4. From germline, CDR1 is LGHNT and CDR2 FRNRAP. The CDR3 is CASLRTGTDTQYF. The CDR3 bases are TGTGCTAGTCTCCGGACAGGGACAGATACGCAGTATTTT.

The chain couples TRBV18 to TRBJ2-3; possibly TRBD1 or TRBD2 for D (5 bases each). Germline-derived CDR1 and CDR2 are KGHSH and LQKENI. The V end lost 3 bases, the J end lost 5 bases, and 9 bases lay between the germline ends. The CDR3 spans 13 residues. The CDR3 sequence is CASSPGTVDTQYF. CDR3 sequence (DNA): TGTGCCAGCTCACCCGGGACCGTAGATACGCAGTATTTT. The entire variable domain, with the rest obtained from reference TRBV18 and TRBJ2-3, is as follows: NAGVMQNPRHLVRRRGQEARLRCSPMKGHSHVYWYRQLPEEGLKFMVYLQKENIIDESGMPKERFSAEFPKEGPSILRIQQVVRGDSAAYFCASSPGTVDTQYFGPGTRLTVL.

The chain employs TRBV29-1 and TRBJ2-5; 10 positions match TRBD2. Germline CDR1 SQVTM, CDR2 ANQGSEA. The CDR3 is made up of 15 amino acids. The J segment lost 7 bases and the V segment lost 3 bases, leaving 11 bases of the junction unmatched. For the CDR3, the DNA is TGCAGCGTTGATGCAGGACTAGCGGAGCCGGGGACCCAGTACTTC. It is translated as CSVDAGLAEPGTQYF.